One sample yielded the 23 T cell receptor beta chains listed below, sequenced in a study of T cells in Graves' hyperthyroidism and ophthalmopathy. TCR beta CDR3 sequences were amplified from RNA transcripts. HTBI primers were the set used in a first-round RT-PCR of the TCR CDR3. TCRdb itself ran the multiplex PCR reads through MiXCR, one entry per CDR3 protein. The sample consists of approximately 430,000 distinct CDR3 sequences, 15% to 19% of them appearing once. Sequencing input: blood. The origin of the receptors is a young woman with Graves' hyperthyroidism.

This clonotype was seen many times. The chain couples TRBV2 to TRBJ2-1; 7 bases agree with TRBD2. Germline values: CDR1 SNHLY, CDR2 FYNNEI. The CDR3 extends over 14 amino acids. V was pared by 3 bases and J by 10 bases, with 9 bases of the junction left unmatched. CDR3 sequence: CASSEAGVDSEQFF. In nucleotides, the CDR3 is TGTGCCAGCAGTGAGGCGGGAGTCGACTCCGAGCAGTTCTTC.

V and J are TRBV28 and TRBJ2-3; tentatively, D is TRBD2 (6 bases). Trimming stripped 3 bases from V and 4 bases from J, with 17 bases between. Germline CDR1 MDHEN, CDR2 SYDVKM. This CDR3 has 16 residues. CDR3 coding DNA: TGTGCCAGCAGTTTCTCCCCGGCGGGGACCTCAGATACGCAGTATTTT. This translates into CASSFSPAGTSDTQYF.

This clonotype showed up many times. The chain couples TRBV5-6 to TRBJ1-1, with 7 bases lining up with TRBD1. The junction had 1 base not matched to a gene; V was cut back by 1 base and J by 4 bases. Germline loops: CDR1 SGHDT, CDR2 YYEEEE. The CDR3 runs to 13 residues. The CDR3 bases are TGTGCCAGCAGCTTGACAGGGGCCACTGAAGCTTTCTTT. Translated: CASSLTGATEAFF.

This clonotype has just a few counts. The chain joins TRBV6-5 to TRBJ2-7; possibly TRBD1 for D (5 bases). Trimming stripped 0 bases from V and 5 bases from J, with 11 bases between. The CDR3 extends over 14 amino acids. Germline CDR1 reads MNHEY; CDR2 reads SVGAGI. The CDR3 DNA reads TGTGCCAGCAGTTACTCGACAGTTTTGAACGAGCAGTACTTC. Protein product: CASSYSTVLNEQYF.

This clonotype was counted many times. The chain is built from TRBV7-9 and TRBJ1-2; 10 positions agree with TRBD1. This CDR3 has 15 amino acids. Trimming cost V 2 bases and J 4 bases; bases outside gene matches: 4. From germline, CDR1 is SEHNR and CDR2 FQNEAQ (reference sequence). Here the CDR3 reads CASSLTGQGSYGYTF. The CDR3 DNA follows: TGTGCCAGCAGCTTAACGGGACAGGGGTCCTATGGCTACACCTTC. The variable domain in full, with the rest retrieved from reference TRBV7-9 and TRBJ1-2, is DTGVSQNPRHKITKRGQNVTFRCDPISEHNRLYWYRQTLGQGPEFLTYFQNEAQLEKSRLLSDRFSAERPKGSFSTLEIQRTEQGDSAMYLCASSLTGQGSYGYTFGSGTRLTVV.

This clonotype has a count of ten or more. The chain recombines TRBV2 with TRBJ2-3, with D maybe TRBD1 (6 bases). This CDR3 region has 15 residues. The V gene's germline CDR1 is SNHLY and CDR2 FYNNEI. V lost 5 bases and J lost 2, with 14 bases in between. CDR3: CASSSSGVSTDTQYF. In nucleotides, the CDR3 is TGTGCCAGCAGTTCTTCAGGGGTCTCCACAGATACGCAGTATTTT.

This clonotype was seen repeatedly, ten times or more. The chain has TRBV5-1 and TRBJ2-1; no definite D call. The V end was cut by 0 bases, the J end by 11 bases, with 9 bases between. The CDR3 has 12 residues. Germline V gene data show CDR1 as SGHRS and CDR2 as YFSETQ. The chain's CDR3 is CASSLAADKQFF. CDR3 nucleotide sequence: TGCGCCAGCAGCTTGGCGGCCGATAAGCAGTTCTTC. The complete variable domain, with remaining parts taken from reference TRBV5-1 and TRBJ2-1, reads KAGVTQTPRYLIKTRGQQVTLSCSPISGHRSVSWYQQTPGQGLQFLFEYFSETQRNKGNFPGRFSGRQFSNSRSEMNVSTLELGDSALYLCASSLAADKQFFGPGTRLTVL.

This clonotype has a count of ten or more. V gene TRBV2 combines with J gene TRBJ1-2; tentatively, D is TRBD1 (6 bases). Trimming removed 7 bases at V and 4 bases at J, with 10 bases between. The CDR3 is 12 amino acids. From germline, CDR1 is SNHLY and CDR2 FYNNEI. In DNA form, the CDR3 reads TGTGCCAGCATGAGGGACATCTATGGCTACACCTTC. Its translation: CASMRDIYGYTF.

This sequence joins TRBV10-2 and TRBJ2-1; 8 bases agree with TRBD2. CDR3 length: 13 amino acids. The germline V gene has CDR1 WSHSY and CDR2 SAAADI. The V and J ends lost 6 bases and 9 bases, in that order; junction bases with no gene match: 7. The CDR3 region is CASRRAGGGEQFF. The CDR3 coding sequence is TGCGCCAGCAGGAGGGCGGGGGGCGGTGAGCAGTTCTTC.

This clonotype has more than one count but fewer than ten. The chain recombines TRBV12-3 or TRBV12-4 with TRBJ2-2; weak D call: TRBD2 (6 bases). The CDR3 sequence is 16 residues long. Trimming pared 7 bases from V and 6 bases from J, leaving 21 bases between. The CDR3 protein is CASIWGDFLGAGELFF. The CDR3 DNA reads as TGTGCCAGCATTTGGGGGGATTTTCTAGGGGCCGGGGAGCTGTTTTTT.

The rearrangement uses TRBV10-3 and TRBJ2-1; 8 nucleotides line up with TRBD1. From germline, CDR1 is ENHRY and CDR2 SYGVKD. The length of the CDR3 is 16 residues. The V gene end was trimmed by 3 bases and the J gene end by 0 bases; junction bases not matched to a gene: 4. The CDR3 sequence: CAISETDRGSYNEQFF. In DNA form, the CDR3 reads TGTGCCATCAGTGAAACCGACAGGGGCTCCTACAATGAGCAGTTCTTC.

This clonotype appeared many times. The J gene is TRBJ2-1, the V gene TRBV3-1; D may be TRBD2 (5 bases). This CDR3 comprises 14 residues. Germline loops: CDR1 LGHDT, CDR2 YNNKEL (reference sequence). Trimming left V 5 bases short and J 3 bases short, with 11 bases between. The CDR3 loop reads CASSAGVGYNEQFF. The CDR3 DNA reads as TGTGCCAGCAGCGCCGGGGTGGGCTACAATGAGCAGTTCTTC.

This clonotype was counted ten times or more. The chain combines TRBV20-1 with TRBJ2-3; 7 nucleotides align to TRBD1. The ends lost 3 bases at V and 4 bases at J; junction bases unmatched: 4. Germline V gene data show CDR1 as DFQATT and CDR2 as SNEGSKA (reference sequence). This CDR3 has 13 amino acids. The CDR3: CSASRGSADTQYF. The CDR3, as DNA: TGCAGTGCTAGCAGGGGGAGCGCAGATACGCAGTATTTT.

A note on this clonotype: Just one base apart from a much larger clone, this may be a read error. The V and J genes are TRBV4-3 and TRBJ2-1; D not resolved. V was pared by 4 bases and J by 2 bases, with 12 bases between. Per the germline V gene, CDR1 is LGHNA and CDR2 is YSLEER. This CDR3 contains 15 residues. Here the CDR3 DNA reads TGCGCCAGCAGCCGAGACCAGACACCCTACAATGAGCAGTTCTTC. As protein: CASSRDQTPYNEQFF.

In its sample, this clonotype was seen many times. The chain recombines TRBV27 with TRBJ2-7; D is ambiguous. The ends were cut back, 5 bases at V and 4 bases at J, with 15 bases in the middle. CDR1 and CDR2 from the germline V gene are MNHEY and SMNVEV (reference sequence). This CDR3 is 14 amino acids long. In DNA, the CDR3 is TGTGCCAGCAGTCCGAACGGAGACGGTTACGAGCAGTACTTC. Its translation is CASSPNGDGYEQYF.

CDR3 nucleotides: TGCAGTGCTAGTTCCAGGGTAGGCGAGCAGTTCTTC. It encodes CSASSRVGEQFF. The chain carries TRBV20-1 and TRBJ2-1; the D gene is possibly TRBD1 (5 bases). Trimming left V 3 bases short and J 10 bases short, with 13 bases between. The germline gives CDR1 DFQATT, CDR2 SNEGSKA (reference sequence). This CDR3 has 12 residues.

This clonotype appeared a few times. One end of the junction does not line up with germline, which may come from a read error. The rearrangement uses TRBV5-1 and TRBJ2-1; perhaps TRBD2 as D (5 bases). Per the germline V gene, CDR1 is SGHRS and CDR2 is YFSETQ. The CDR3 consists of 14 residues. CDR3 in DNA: TGCGCCAGCAGTTTGGAGGACTTCGACAATGAGCAGTTCTTC. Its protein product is CASSLEDFDNEQFF.

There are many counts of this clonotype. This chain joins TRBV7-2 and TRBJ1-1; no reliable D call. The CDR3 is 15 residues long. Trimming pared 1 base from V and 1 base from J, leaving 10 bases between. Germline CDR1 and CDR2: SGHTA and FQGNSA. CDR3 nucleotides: TGTGCCAGCAGCTTAGTCGGTCGGGGGAACACTGAAGCTTTCTTT. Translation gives CASSLVGRGNTEAFF.

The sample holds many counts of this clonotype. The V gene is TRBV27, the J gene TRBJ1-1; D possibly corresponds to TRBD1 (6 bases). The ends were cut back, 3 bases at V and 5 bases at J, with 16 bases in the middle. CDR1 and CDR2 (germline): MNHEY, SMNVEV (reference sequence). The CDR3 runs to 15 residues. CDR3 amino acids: CASSLYGGPRTEAFF. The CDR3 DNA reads TGTGCCAGCAGTTTGTACGGGGGGCCGAGGACTGAAGCTTTCTTT.

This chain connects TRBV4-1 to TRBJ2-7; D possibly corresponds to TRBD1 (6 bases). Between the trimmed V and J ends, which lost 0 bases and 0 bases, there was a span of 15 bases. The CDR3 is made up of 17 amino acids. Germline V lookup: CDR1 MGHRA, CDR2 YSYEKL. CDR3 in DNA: TGCGCCAGCAGCCAAGAAGAGAGGCAGGGGTACTCCTACGAGCAGTACTTC. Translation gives CASSQEERQGYSYEQYF.

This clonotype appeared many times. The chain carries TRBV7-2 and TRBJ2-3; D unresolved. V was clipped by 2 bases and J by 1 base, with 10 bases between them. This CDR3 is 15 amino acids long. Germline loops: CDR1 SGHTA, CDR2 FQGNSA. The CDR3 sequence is CASSLRRSGTDTQYF. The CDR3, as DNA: TGTGCCAGCAGCTTAAGGAGATCGGGCACAGATACGCAGTATTTT.

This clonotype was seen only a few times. CDR3 sequence: CASSILGQGAYEQYF. In nucleotides, the CDR3 is TGTGCCAGTAGTATTCTGGGACAGGGGGCCTACGAGCAGTACTTC. This chain connects TRBV19 to TRBJ2-7; 11 bases are shared with TRBD1. CDR1 is LNHDA and CDR2 is SQIVND in the germline V gene (reference sequence). The CDR3 covers 15 residues. The ends lost 3 bases at V and 2 bases at J; junction bases unmatched: 3.

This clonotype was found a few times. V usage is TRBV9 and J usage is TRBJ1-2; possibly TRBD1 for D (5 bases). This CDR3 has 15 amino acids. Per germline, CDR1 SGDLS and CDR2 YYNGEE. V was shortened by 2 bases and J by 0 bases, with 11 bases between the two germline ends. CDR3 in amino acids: CASSVGTGANYGYTF. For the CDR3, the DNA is TGTGCCAGCAGCGTCGGGACTGGCGCTAACTATGGCTACACCTTC.